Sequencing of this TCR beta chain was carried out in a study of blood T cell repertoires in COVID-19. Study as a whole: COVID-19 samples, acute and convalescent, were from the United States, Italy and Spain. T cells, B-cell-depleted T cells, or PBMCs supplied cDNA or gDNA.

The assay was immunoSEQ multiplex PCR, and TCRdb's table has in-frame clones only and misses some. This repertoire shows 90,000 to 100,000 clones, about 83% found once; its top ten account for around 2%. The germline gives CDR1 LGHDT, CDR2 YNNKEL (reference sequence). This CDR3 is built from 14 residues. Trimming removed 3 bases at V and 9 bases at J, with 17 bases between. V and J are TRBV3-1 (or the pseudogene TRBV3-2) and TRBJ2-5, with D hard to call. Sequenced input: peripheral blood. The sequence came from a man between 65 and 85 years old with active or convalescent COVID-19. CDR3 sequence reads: CASSHRSASWAQYF. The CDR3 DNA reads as TGTGCCAGCAGCCACAGGTCCGCGAGTTGGGCCCAGTACTTC.